Sequencing of this T cell receptor (beta chain) was carried out in a study of blood T cells in healthy people across ages. Healthy Caucasian individuals from Russia aged about 6 to 90 were enrolled as donors. Germline lookup yields CDR1 ENHRY and CDR2 SYGVKD. The V gene lost 0 bases and the J gene lost 4 bases, with 10 bases spanning the gap. The CDR3 contains 15 residues. This clonotype was counted only a few times. A second PCR, run for about 6 to 12 cycles, used a sample-barcoded 5' primer plus a J-beta primer mix. TCRdb processed the 5' RACE reads anew with MiXCR; each CDR3 protein has one entry. The data hold 780,000 or so distinct CDR3 sequences, with 20% to 30% observed a single time. The same sample was also studied in work on T cells of mothers and their children.

Material for sequencing was blood. The genes are TRBV10-3 and TRBJ2-1; D is ambiguous. The TCR sequence derives from a boy aged 5-17 years in good health. The CDR3 loop reads CAISESDISYNEQFF. CDR3 sequence (DNA): TGTGCCATCAGTGAGTCGGATATATCATACAATGAGCAGTTCTTC.